This entry concerns a single T cell receptor beta chain. The V end lost 7 bases, the J end lost 5 bases, and 15 bases lay between the germline ends. The CDR3 is made up of 13 amino acids. The germline CDR1 and CDR2 sequences are SGDLS and YYNGEE. The source of the sample is a study of control samples from healthy donors and cancer patients. The method was immunoSEQ multiplex PCR; TCRdb's version includes in-frame clones alone and lacks a portion of them. The sample yields roughly 160,000 clones, 96% seen once. What was sequenced was blood. The sequence was obtained from a woman in her twenties or thirties in good health. This rearrangement joins TRBV9 to TRBJ1-1; D remains unclear. CDR3 nucleotide sequence: TGTGCCAGCGGAGCGTCTGTGGGAACTGAAGCTTTCTTT. This gives the protein CASGASVGTEAFF.